This passage covers 3 T cell receptor beta chains from one sample sequenced in a study of blood T cell repertoires in COVID-19. The data were produced by immunoSEQ multiplex PCR, yet TCRdb's version contains in-frame clones alone and is incomplete. Among roughly 76,000 clones, around 87% were seen once, and the ten largest hold over 25%. The sample was peripheral blood. The source of these receptors is a woman older than 75 with active or convalescent COVID-19.

The V call is TRBV7-2, the J call TRBJ2-7; 9 positions agree with TRBD1. V lost 4 bases, J lost 1 base, and 8 bases stayed unmatched. The CDR3 spans 16 residues. Per the germline V gene, CDR1 is SGHTA and CDR2 is FQGNSA. The DNA for the CDR3 is TGTGCCAGCAGCTACGAACAGGGGGCCCTTTCCTACGAGCAGTACTTC. It specifies CASSYEQGALSYEQYF.

The chain links TRBV4-3 to TRBJ1-5, with 7 bases identical to TRBD1. This CDR3 is 16 amino acids long. The germline gives CDR1 LGHNA, CDR2 YSLEER. Germline trimming cut 4 bases from V and 7 bases from J; bases unmatched to any gene: 13. The CDR3 here is CASSPRFRDSSQPQHF. For the CDR3, the DNA is TGCGCCAGCAGCCCACGATTCCGGGACAGTAGCCAGCCCCAGCATTTT.

The chain joins TRBV7-9 to TRBJ2-7; 8 bases align to TRBD1. J was trimmed by 6 bases and V by 5 bases; bases with no gene match: 3. In germline, CDR1 is SEHNR, CDR2 FQNEAQ (reference sequence). The CDR3 spans 12 residues. In DNA form, the CDR3 reads TGTGCCAGCAGCCTTACAGGGGGCGAGCAGTACTTC. Protein product: CASSLTGGEQYF.